The rows below give T cell receptor beta chains drawn from one sample of a study of cytomegalovirus exposure and HLA in healthy donors. The repertoire was sequenced with immunoSEQ multiplex PCR; TCRdb's copy has only in-frame clones and lacks some. The profile shows around 190,000 clones, 83% of them singletons. Sample: PBMCs. These receptors all stem from a man aged 35-49 years in good health and CMV-seropositive. Each CDR3 is given with its conserved first and last residue. Each record gives: J gene, clone size, D gene, V gene, CDR3 protein, CDR3 DNA. The D gene is left open where the match is weak. Some rows mark clone size as missing; the rest say once, few, many or name a class of expanded clone.

>TRBJ2-7|.|TRBD2|TRBV5-1
CASSLTSGTYEQYF
TGCGCCAGCAGCTTGACTAGCGGGACGTACGAGCAGTACTTC
>TRBJ2-5|.|TRBD1|TRBV12-5
CASGKTGSTAETQYF
TGTGCTAGTGGTAAGACAGGGTCAACGGCAGAGACCCAGTACTTC
>TRBJ1-3|.|.|TRBV5-6
CASQRSSGNTIYF
TGTGCCAGCCAGCGGTCCTCTGGAAACACCATATATTTT
>TRBJ2-2|.|.|TRBV2
CASRAQGPSNTGELFF
TGTGCCAGCAGGGCACAGGGACCCTCGAACACCGGGGAGCTGTTTTTT
>TRBJ2-7|.|.|TRBV2
CASSENNSPYTSYEQYF
TGTGCCAGCAGTGAAAATAACAGTCCCTATACCTCCTACGAGCAGTACTTC
>TRBJ1-6|.|TRBD1|TRBV6-1
CASSGQGGGSPLHF
TGTGCCAGCAGTGGACAGGGTGGGGGTTCACCCCTCCACTTT
>TRBJ2-1|.|TRBD1|TRBV5-5
CASSPGGSNEQFF
TGTGCCAGCAGCCCAGGGGGCTCGAATGAGCAGTTCTTC
>TRBJ2-7|.|TRBD1|TRBV7-9
CASSLAGLGTVPYEQYF
TGTGCCAGCAGCTTAGCCGGTCTTGGGACAGTACCCTACGAGCAGTACTTC
>TRBJ2-3|.|TRBD2|TRBV5-1
CASSLGLAGLTDTQYF
TGCGCCAGCAGCTTGGGACTAGCGGGTCTCACAGATACGCAGTATTTT
>TRBJ2-7|once|TRBD2|TRBV11-3
CASSFGGSHEQYF
TGTGCCAGCAGCTTTGGCGGGAGCCACGAGCAGTACTTC
>TRBJ2-7|.|TRBD2|TRBV19
CASSIAETSDYEQYF
TGTGCCAGTAGTATTGCGGAGACTAGCGATTACGAGCAGTACTTC
>TRBJ2-6|.|TRBD2|TRBV27
CARGLAARSGANVLTF
TGTGCCAGAGGACTAGCGGCTCGCTCTGGGGCCAACGTCCTGACTTTC
>TRBJ2-7|.|TRBD2|TRBV19
CASSLGLAGGPVGYEQYF
TGTGCCAGTAGTCTAGGACTAGCGGGAGGCCCTGTCGGCTACGAGCAGTACTTC
>TRBJ2-7|.|TRBD2|TRBV7-9
CASSFAGGVSYEQYF
TGTGCCAGCAGCTTCGCCGGGGGGGTCTCCTACGAGCAGTACTTC
>TRBJ2-2|.|.|TRBV19
CASRSQGQANTGELFF
TGTGCCAGTAGATCACAGGGCCAGGCGAACACCGGGGAGCTGTTTTTT
>TRBJ1-2|.|TRBD1|TRBV5-1
CASSLEWDRGVIGYTF
TGCGCCAGCAGCTTGGAGTGGGACAGGGGAGTTATCGGCTACACCTTC
>TRBJ2-1|.|TRBD2|TRBV6-6
CASSSRASGYNEQFF
TGTGCCAGCAGCTCCCGTGCTAGCGGTTACAATGAGCAGTTCTTC
>TRBJ2-7|.|.|TRBV29-1
CSVRVGGYEQYF
TGCAGCGTTCGGGTTGGGGGGTACGAGCAGTACTTC
>TRBJ2-7|.|TRBD2|TRBV7-6
CASSGIAGGLYEQYF
TGTGCCAGCAGCGGAATAGCGGGGGGGCTTTACGAGCAGTACTTC
>TRBJ2-7|.|.|TRBV4-3
CASSLGRDSYEQYF
TGCGCCAGCAGCCTTGGACGGGACTCCTACGAGCAGTACTTC
>TRBJ2-7|.|TRBD1|TRBV10-3
CAISASRGQGQYEQYF
TGTGCCATCAGTGCGTCAAGGGGACAGGGTCAATACGAGCAGTACTTC
>TRBJ1-1|.|.|TRBV2
CASVAAGPLNTEAFF
TGTGCCAGCGTGGCGGCGGGGCCCTTGAACACTGAAGCTTTCTTT
>TRBJ1-2|.|.|TRBV6-5
CASSYFQGYNADGYTF
TGTGCCAGCAGTTACTTTCAGGGGTATAACGCTGATGGCTACACCTTC
>TRBJ2-7|.|TRBD1|TRBV9
CASSVGQGASYEQYF
TGTGCCAGCAGCGTAGGACAGGGGGCCTCCTACGAGCAGTACTTC
>TRBJ2-3|few|.|TRBV5-4
CASSRGEYAGPDTQYF
TGTGCCAGCAGTAGAGGAGAGTACGCGGGCCCAGATACGCAGTATTTT
>TRBJ1-2|.|.|TRBV5-5
CASSEGLSGGYTF
TGTGCCAGCAGCGAGGGACTTTCCGGGGGCTACACCTTC
>TRBJ2-5|few|.|TRBV5-1
CASSSTPGETQYF
TGCGCCAGCAGCTCAACGCCGGGAGAGACCCAGTACTTC
>TRBJ2-1|.|.|TRBV25-1
CASSGGNEQFF
TGTGCCAGCTCGGGTGGCAATGAGCAGTTCTTC
>TRBJ2-1|.|.|TRBV27
CASSVQSYNEQFF
TGTGCCAGCAGTGTACAGTCCTACAATGAGCAGTTCTTC
>TRBJ2-7|.|.|TRBV15
CATSRERDTSYEQYF
TGTGCCACCAGCAGAGAACGGGACACTTCCTACGAGCAGTACTTC